This T cell receptor (beta chain) was identified in a study of blood T cells in healthy people across ages. The authors ran a second PCR of about 7 to 11 cycles using a sample-barcoded 5' primer and a J-beta primer mix. TCRdb reprocessed the 5' RACE reads with MiXCR, giving one entry per CDR3 protein. The data show approximately 940,000 distinct CDR3 sequences, around 48% seen once. Broader study findings: Older age coincided with a roughly linear decline in TCR beta diversity per million T cells.

Only a few counts were recorded for this clonotype. What it binds is unknown. Germline loops: CDR1 GTSNPN, CDR2 SVGIG (reference sequence). Trimming shortened V by 4 bases and J by 4 bases, and 14 bases separated the two germline ends. The CDR3 length is 14 residues. The clonotype comes from a man aged 25 to 40 in good health. The material sequenced was blood. The J gene is TRBJ1-5, the V gene TRBV30; D possibly corresponds to TRBD1 (6 bases). CDR3 loop: CAWKKGGTNQPQHF. CDR3 in DNA: TGTGCCTGGAAAAAGGGGGGGACAAATCAGCCCCAGCATTTT.